The clone carrying this T cell receptor beta chain was detected only a few times. The CDR3 is made up of 17 amino acids. V lost 1 base and J lost 5, with 19 bases in between. Germline V lookup: CDR1 SGHKS, CDR2 YYEKEE (reference sequence). This record comes from a study of lymphopenia after photon versus proton radiotherapy. The protocol was immunoSEQ multiplex PCR, while the TCRdb copy is restricted to in-frame clones and leaves out a portion. Of tens of thousands of clones listed, under 95% were seen once; the top ten hold 0.65% to 0.9%. This TCR came from a woman aged 45 to 65 with cholangiocarcinoma. This specimen was peripheral blood, taken from a patient treated with photon-based radiotherapy. This sequence joins TRBV5-5 and TRBJ1-5; no reliable D call. The CDR3 coding sequence is TGTGCCAGCAGCTTGCATCTGAGGGCAGTTAGGCATCAGCCCCAGCATTTT. This encodes CASSLHLRAVRHQPQHF.